Listed below are T cell receptor beta chains from one sample, sequenced in a study of CD8 T cells in ankylosing spondylitis. MiXCR, run by TCRdb on the 5' RACE reads, gives a single entry per CDR3 protein. The sample includes around 450,000 distinct CDR3 sequences, roughly a quarter of them seen just once. Sequencing was carried out using blood, either unsorted or a sorted T cell fraction (not recorded which). These TCRs come from a male donor with ankylosing spondylitis. Both conserved end residues are part of each CDR3. The D gene is left open where the match is weak. The size of a clone is reported for some rows only, either as once, few or many, or as a class for expanded clones.

cdr3_aa | cdr3_nt | clone_size | v_call | d_call | cdr3_length | j_call
CASMVRTQYF | TGTGCCAGCATGGTTCGTACGCAGTATTTT | NA | TRBV12-3/TRBV12-4 | NA | 10 | TRBJ2-3
CASSQAGTFEKFF | TGTGCCAGCAGCCAAGCTGGGACTTTCGAAAAGTTCTTC | NA | TRBV3-1 | NA | 13 | TRBJ2-1
CASSPKPGVLTDTQYF | TGCGCCAGCAGCCCAAAACCTGGCGTCCTCACAGATACGCAGTATTTT | few | TRBV4-1 | NA | 16 | TRBJ2-3
CASSQESQGPGYTF | TGTGCCAGCAGCCAAGAAAGCCAAGGCCCCGGCTACACCTTC | NA | TRBV3-1 | NA | 14 | TRBJ1-2
CASSLVGKNYGYTF | TGCGCCAGCAGCTTGGTCGGCAAGAACTATGGCTACACCTTC | NA | TRBV5-1 | NA | 14 | TRBJ1-2
CSVEVGWLGAEAFF | TGCAGCGTTGAAGTAGGTTGGTTGGGGGCTGAAGCTTTCTTT | few | TRBV29-1 | NA | 14 | TRBJ1-1
CSADARGQGRQYF | TGCAGTGCCGATGCCCGTGGGCAGGGACGGCAGTACTTC | NA | TRBV20-1 | NA | 13 | TRBJ2-7
CASSLGGTGGLGNEQFF | TGTGCCAGCAGCTTAGGAGGGACGGGAGGGTTAGGAAATGAGCAGTTCTTC | NA | TRBV7-6 | TRBD2 | 17 | TRBJ2-1
CASSLGGASSGANVLTF | TGTGCCAGCAGTTTAGGCGGGGCGAGCTCTGGGGCCAACGTCCTGACTTTC | few | TRBV12-3/TRBV12-4 | NA | 17 | TRBJ2-6
CASTTQGRLTTEAFF | TGTGCCAGCACCACCCAGGGGCGGTTGACCACTGAAGCTTTCTTT | NA | TRBV7-2 | NA | 15 | TRBJ1-1
CATSDLGRDRFFF | TGTGCCACCAGTGATTTGGGCCGGGACAGATTCTTCTTC | few | TRBV24-1 | TRBD1 | 13 | TRBJ2-1
CASSHVQTSSGREETQYF | TGCGCCAGCAGCCACGTCCAGACCTCTAGCGGGAGGGAGGAGACCCAGTACTTC | NA | TRBV4-1 | TRBD2 | 18 | TRBJ2-5
CASSDVAGRYNEQFF | TGTGCCAGCAGTGATGTCGCGGGGCGTTACAATGAGCAGTTCTTC | few | TRBV2 | NA | 15 | TRBJ2-1
CASSKRTGDNSPLHF | TGTGCCAGCAGTAAACGGACAGGGGATAATTCACCCCTCCACTTT | few | TRBV7-2 | TRBD1 | 15 | TRBJ1-6
CASSPPEYSGRLGNEQFF | TGTGCCAGCTCACCACCGGAGTATAGCGGGAGACTAGGCAATGAGCAGTTCTTC | NA | TRBV18 | TRBD2 | 18 | TRBJ2-1
CASSKAVNTEAFF | TGTGCCAGCAGCAAAGCGGTGAACACTGAAGCTTTCTTT | few | TRBV7-9 | NA | 13 | TRBJ1-1
CASSLGTSGSGEDTQYF | TGTGCCAGCAGCTTGGGGACTAGCGGGAGTGGGGAAGATACGCAGTATTTT | NA | TRBV11-3 | TRBD2 | 17 | TRBJ2-3
CASSHRTGKVTDTQYF | TGTGCCAGCAGCCACAGGACAGGCAAAGTCACAGATACGCAGTATTTT | NA | TRBV14 | TRBD1 | 16 | TRBJ2-3
CASRVEDTQYF | TGTGCCAGCAGGGTCGAAGATACGCAGTATTTT | few | TRBV2 | NA | 11 | TRBJ2-3
CASSPSGSGSWNEQFF | TGTGCCAGCAGCCCGTCAGGTAGCGGGAGTTGGAATGAGCAGTTCTTC | few | TRBV11-2 | TRBD2 | 16 | TRBJ2-1
CASSPHSGRNQETQYF | TGTGCCAGCAGCCCACATAGCGGGAGGAACCAAGAGACCCAGTACTTC | few | TRBV7-2 | TRBD2 | 16 | TRBJ2-5
CASSLSGAGQPQHF | TGTGCCAGCAGTTTATCGGGGGCTGGGCAGCCCCAGCATTTT | many | TRBV12-3/TRBV12-4 | NA | 14 | TRBJ1-5
CASSVTGGAGETQYF | TGTGCCAGCAGTGTGACAGGGGGCGCCGGGGAGACCCAGTACTTC | few | TRBV28 | TRBD1 | 15 | TRBJ2-5
CASSPPPGDIQYF | TGTGCCAGCTCACCACCGCCGGGAGACATTCAGTACTTC | NA | TRBV18 | NA | 13 | TRBJ2-4
CSVERLAGNTDTQYF | TGCAGCGTTGAAAGACTAGCGGGAAACACAGATACGCAGTATTTT | NA | TRBV29-1 | TRBD2 | 15 | TRBJ2-3
CASSPEEGARGYTF | TGTGCCAGCAGTCCGGAAGAGGGGGCGCGTGGCTACACCTTC | few | TRBV12-3/TRBV12-4 | TRBD1 | 14 | TRBJ1-2
CATSRNEMGTQYF | TGTGCCACCAGCAGGAACGAGATGGGTACGCAGTATTTT | few | TRBV15 | NA | 13 | TRBJ2-3
CASSAGVGVFSPLHF | TGTGCCAGCAGCGCCGGCGTCGGGGTGTTCTCACCCCTCCACTTT | NA | TRBV7-9 | NA | 15 | TRBJ1-6
CASSLAGATYEQYF | TGTGCCAGCAGCTTAGCGGGAGCCACCTACGAGCAGTACTTC | few | TRBV7-6 | NA | 14 | TRBJ2-7
CASSLGSGRNNEQFF | TGTGCCAGCAGCTTAGGTAGCGGGAGAAACAATGAGCAGTTCTTC | NA | TRBV7-9 | TRBD2 | 15 | TRBJ2-1
CASSLIDRTEAFF | TGTGCCAGCAGTCTAATAGACCGGACAGAAGCTTTCTTT | few | TRBV28 | NA | 13 | TRBJ1-1
CASTTTSGALPTQYF | TGCGCCAGCACTACGACTAGCGGGGCACTCCCGACCCAGTACTTC | many | TRBV5-1 | TRBD2 | 15 | TRBJ2-5
CASSPPAPTENTEAFF | TGTGCCAGCTCACCACCTGCCCCGACGGAGAACACTGAAGCTTTCTTT | NA | TRBV18 | NA | 16 | TRBJ1-1
CASSLRAVNTGELFF | TGCGCCAGCAGCTTGAGGGCCGTAAACACCGGGGAGCTGTTTTTT | few | TRBV5-1 | NA | 15 | TRBJ2-2
CASSPMGAGHQPQHF | TGTGCCAGCAGTCCAATGGGGGCAGGGCATCAGCCCCAGCATTTT | few | TRBV11-2 | NA | 15 | TRBJ1-5
CASSVQGLSQPQHF | TGTGCCAGTAGTGTACAGGGGTTGAGTCAGCCCCAGCATTTT | NA | TRBV19 | TRBD1 | 14 | TRBJ1-5
CASRTLRDEQFF | TGTGCCAGCAGGACGCTTAGGGATGAGCAGTTCTTC | few | TRBV6-2/TRBV6-3 | NA | 12 | TRBJ2-1